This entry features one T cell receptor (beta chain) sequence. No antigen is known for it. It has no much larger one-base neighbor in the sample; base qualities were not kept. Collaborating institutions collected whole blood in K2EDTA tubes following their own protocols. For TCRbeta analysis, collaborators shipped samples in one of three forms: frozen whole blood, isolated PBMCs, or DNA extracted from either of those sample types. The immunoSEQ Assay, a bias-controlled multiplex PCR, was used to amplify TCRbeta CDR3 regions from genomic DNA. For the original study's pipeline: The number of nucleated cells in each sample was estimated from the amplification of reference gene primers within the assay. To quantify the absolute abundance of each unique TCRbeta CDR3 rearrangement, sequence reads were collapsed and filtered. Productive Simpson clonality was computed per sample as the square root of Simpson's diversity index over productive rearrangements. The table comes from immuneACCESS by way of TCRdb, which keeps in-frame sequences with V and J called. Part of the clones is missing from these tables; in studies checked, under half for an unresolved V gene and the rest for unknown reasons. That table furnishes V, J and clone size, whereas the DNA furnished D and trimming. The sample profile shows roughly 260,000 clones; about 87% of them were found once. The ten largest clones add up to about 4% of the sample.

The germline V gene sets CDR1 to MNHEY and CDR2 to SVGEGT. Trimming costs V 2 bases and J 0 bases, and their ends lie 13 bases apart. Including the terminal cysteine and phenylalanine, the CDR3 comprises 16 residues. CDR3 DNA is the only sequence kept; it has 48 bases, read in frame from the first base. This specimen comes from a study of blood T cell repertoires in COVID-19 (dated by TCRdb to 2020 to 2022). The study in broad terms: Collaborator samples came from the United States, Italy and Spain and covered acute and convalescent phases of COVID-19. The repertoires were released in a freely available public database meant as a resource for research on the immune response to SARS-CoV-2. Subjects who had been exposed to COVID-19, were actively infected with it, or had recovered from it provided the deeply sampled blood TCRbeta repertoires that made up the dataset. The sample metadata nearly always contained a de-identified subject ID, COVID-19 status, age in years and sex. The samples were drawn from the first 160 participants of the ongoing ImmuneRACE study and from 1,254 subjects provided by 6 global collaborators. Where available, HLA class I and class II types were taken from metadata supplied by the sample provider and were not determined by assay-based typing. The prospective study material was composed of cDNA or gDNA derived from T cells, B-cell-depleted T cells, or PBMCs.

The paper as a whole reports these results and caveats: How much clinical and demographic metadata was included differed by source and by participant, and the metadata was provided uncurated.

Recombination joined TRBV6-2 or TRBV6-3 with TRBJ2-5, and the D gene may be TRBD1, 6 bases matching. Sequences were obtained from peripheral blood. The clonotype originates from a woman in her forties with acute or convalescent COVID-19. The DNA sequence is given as TGTGCCAGCAGTTACGAGGGGACAAGAGACCAAGAGACCCAGTACTTC. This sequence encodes CASSYEGTRDQETQYF.